Shown below are 19 T cell receptor beta chains from a single sample sequenced in a study of spatial heterogeneity in lung cancer. TCRdb reanalysed the 5' RACE reads using MiXCR and keeps one entry per CDR3 protein. Among 60,000 to 85,000 distinct CDR3 sequences listed, over 7% were seen once. Time point here: blood at routine non-recurrence follow-up after resection. This sample comprised PBMCs, obtained at follow-up. These receptors came from a female donor with early-stage non-small cell lung cancer.

This clonotype was seen many times. V usage is TRBV7-9 and J usage is TRBJ2-1; 10 positions match TRBD2. With V trimmed by 2 bases and J by 6 bases, 7 bases remained unmatched. The CDR3 is 16 residues long. Germline assignment: CDR1 SEHNR and CDR2 FQNEAQ (reference sequence). In DNA form, the CDR3 reads TGTGCCAGCAGCTTATTAGTAGCGGGAGGAGGCAATGAGCAGTTCTTC. Protein: CASSLLVAGGGNEQFF. Supplemented by reference TRBV7-9 and TRBJ2-1, the full variable domain reads DTGVSQNPRHKITKRGQNVTFRCDPISEHNRLYWYRQTLGQGPEFLTYFQNEAQLEKSRLLSDRFSAERPKGSFSTLEIQRTEQGDSAMYLCASSLLVAGGGNEQFFGPGTRLTVL.

This clonotype occurred many times. This chain links TRBV6-5 with TRBJ2-7; TRBD2 matches 12 bases. CDR1 MNHEY and CDR2 SVGAGI come from the germline V gene. The V segment lost 5 bases and the J segment 9 bases; nucleotides outside the gene matches: 8. The CDR3 has 14 amino acids. In DNA form, the CDR3 reads TGTGCCAGCAGTACGACTAGCGGGAGAATCGGGCAGTACTTC. The encoded protein is CASSTTSGRIGQYF.

This clonotype has a count of ten or more. The genes are TRBV5-1 and TRBJ1-4, with TRBD1 matching 7 bases. CDR1 SGHRS and CDR2 YFSETQ come from the germline V gene. This CDR3 is built from 13 residues. Losses at the gene ends were 6 bases for V and 5 bases for J; bases not matched to a gene: 4. CDR3 bases: TGCGCCAGCAACACAGGGGAGAATGAAAAACTGTTTTTT. Protein sequence: CASNTGENEKLFF.

This clonotype was picked up many times. V and J are TRBV14 and TRBJ2-7; 12 nucleotides line up with TRBD1. Germline V lookup: CDR1 SGHDN, CDR2 FVKESK. The CDR3 runs 17 residues. V lost 3 bases, J lost 4 bases, and 10 bases stayed unmatched. The CDR3 protein is CASSHSGTGGYYYEQYF. The CDR3 DNA follows: TGTGCCAGCAGCCACTCCGGGACAGGGGGCTATTATTACGAGCAGTACTTC.

The CDR3 loop reads CASNPGRTGELFF. As DNA, the CDR3 is TGTGCCAGTAACCCCGGACGGACCGGGGAGCTGTTTTTT. The chain uses TRBV19 and TRBJ2-2; D uncertain. Germline V gives CDR1 LNHDA, CDR2 SQIVND (reference sequence). The CDR3 is made up of 13 amino acids. Trimming took off 7 bases at V and 5 bases at J, with 11 bases between the two ends. Full variable domain (missing parts from reference TRBV19 and TRBJ2-2): DGGITQSPKYLFRKEGQNVTLSCEQNLNHDAMYWYRQDPGQGLRLIYYSQIVNDFQKGDIAEGYSVSREKKESFPLTVTSAQKNPTAFYLCASNPGRTGELFFGEGSRLTVL.

Concerning this clonotype itself: A much more abundant neighbour one base away suggests this may be a read error. The chain combines TRBV10-1 with TRBJ2-1; unclear D gene. Matching the DNA end better, TRBJ2-7 makes the J call doubtful. CDR1 is WNHNN, CDR2 SYGVQD, per germline (reference sequence). This CDR3 spans 14 amino acids. CDR3 amino acids: CASSSGSTGNEQYF. The CDR3 bases are TGCGCCAGCAGTTCGGGCAGCACGGGCAATGAGCAGTACTTC.

This clonotype came up a few times. This chain joins TRBV29-1 and TRBJ1-1; D gene ambiguous. This CDR3 is built from 11 residues. Between the trimmed V and J ends, which lost 5 bases and 4 bases, there was a span of 8 bases. CDR1 is SQVTM, CDR2 ANQGSEA, per germline. CDR3 nucleotide sequence: TGCAGCGTTCCTGGGGTCACTGAAGCTTTCTTT. Amino acid sequence: CSVPGVTEAFF.

The table lists this clonotype with many counts. The chain employs TRBV12-3 or TRBV12-4 and TRBJ1-1; tentative D call: TRBD1 (5 bases). CDR3 length equals 13 residues. V lost 7 bases and J 5 bases, leaving 14 bases between the germline ends. CDR3 residues: CASTTREWTEAFF. Written as DNA, the CDR3 is TGTGCCAGCACGACCAGGGAGTGGACTGAAGCTTTCTTT.

The gene calls are TRBV15 and TRBJ1-5; 8 bases match TRBD1. This CDR3 is 15 amino acids long. V lost 3 bases to trimming and J lost 7 bases; unmatched junction nucleotides: 8. In germline, CDR1 is LNHNV, CDR2 YYDKDF (reference sequence). This CDR3 reads CATSSAQGARQPQHF. The CDR3 nucleotides are TGTGCCACCAGCAGCGCCCAGGGGGCGAGGCAGCCCCAGCATTTT.

The rearrangement joins TRBV7-2 to TRBJ1-6, with TRBD1 matching over 7 bases. The germline gives CDR1 SGHTA, CDR2 FQGNSA. The ends lost 3 bases at V and 5 bases at J; junction bases unmatched: 4. There are 15 residues in the CDR3. DNA of the CDR3: TGTGCCAGCAGCTTGGGACAGTTCAATAATTCACCCCTCCACTTT. Its translation: CASSLGQFNNSPLHF.

This clonotype was found many times. This chain connects TRBV5-1 to TRBJ2-6; 8 bases are a match to TRBD2. The CDR3 loop spans 15 amino acids. Germline V gene data show CDR1 as SGHRS and CDR2 as YFSETQ. J lost 2 bases, V lost 4 bases, and 2 bases had no gene match. The CDR3 protein is CASSPGGAGANVLTF. The CDR3 coding sequence is TGCGCCAGCAGCCCGGGGGGGGCTGGGGCCAACGTCCTGACTTTC.

At least ten counts were recorded for this clonotype. This CDR3 is CASSLAGPQQTQYF. The CDR3 nucleotides are TGCGCCAGCAGCTTGGCCGGACCCCAGCAGACCCAGTACTTC. This chain uses TRBV5-1 with TRBJ2-5; no definite D call. The germline gives CDR1 SGHRS, CDR2 YFSETQ. V was pared by 0 bases and J by 6 bases, with 12 bases between. This CDR3 has 14 residues.

There are many counts of this clonotype. The chain uses TRBV20-1 and TRBJ2-7, with D perhaps TRBD1 or TRBD2 (6 bases each). The germline V and J ends were trimmed by 7 bases and 0 bases, with 13 bases remaining between them. This CDR3 is 13 amino acids long. Looked up from germline, CDR1 is DFQATT and CDR2 is SNEGSKA (reference sequence). In nucleotides, the CDR3 is TGCAGTGAACAAGGGGGGAGCTCCTACGAGCAGTACTTC. Translating it yields CSEQGGSSYEQYF.

In this sample, this clonotype turned up many times. The chain links TRBV10-3 to TRBJ1-3; unclear D gene. This CDR3 region has 15 residues. Germline V CDR1 and CDR2: ENHRY, SYGVKD. V gave up 0 bases and J gave up 0 bases, with 6 bases separating them. The CDR3 region is CAISESDGSGNTIYF. CDR3 in DNA: TGTGCCATCAGTGAGTCGGACGGCTCTGGAAACACCATATATTTT.

The V gene is TRBV20-1, the J gene TRBJ2-3; D possibly corresponds to TRBD2 (6 bases). The CDR3 runs to 16 residues. CDR1 is DFQATT and CDR2 is SNEGSKA in the germline V gene (reference sequence). Trimming took 0 bases from V and 0 from J, leaving 13 bases between them. This chain's CDR3 is CSARDNFSGSTDTQYF. The CDR3 bases are TGCAGTGCTAGAGATAATTTTAGCGGAAGCACAGATACGCAGTATTTT.

This rearrangement joins TRBV24-1 to TRBJ2-7, with 13 positions matching TRBD2. CDR3 length: 16 amino acids. V shed 10 bases and J 4 bases; nucleotides not matched to a gene: 12. From germline, CDR1 is KGHDR and CDR2 SFDVKD. This chain's CDR3 is CATQDGTSGILYEQYF. The CDR3 DNA reads TGTGCCACACAAGACGGGACTAGCGGGATCCTTTACGAGCAGTACTTC.

This clonotype is labeled as medium-sized. This rearrangement joins TRBV4-1 to TRBJ1-5; D uncertain. This CDR3 region has 15 residues. Deletions cut 5 bases from V and 2 bases from J, with 13 bases between. Per germline, CDR1 MGHRA and CDR2 YSYEKL. The CDR3 sequence: CASSRAQRGNQPQHF. DNA for the CDR3: TGCGCCAGCAGCAGAGCACAGCGGGGCAATCAGCCCCAGCATTTT.

The table lists this clonotype with a few counts. J is TRBJ1-4 and V is TRBV2, with 10 bases that match TRBD1. Germline V CDR1 and CDR2: SNHLY, FYNNEI. V dropped 3 bases and J dropped 10; count of bases not matched to a gene: 5. The CDR3 has 14 amino acids. CDR3 sequence: CASSDGTGVGKLFF. The CDR3 DNA is TGTGCCAGCAGTGACGGGACAGGGGTTGGAAAACTGTTTTTT. The full variable domain, with the rest looked up from reference TRBV2 and TRBJ1-4, is EPEVTQTPSHQVTQMGQEVILRCVPISNHLYFYWYRQILGQKVEFLVSFYNNEISEKSEIFDDQFSVERPDGSNFTLKIRSTKLEDSAMYFCASSDGTGVGKLFFGSGTQLSVL.

There are many counts of this clonotype. J is TRBJ1-3 and V is TRBV12-3 or TRBV12-4, with a tentative D call TRBD1 (6 bases). The CDR3 totals 17 residues. V lost 5 bases and J 4 bases, leaving 21 bases between the germline ends. CDR3 DNA sequence: TGTGCCAGCAGTCCGTGGGAAGGGCCCCAGGGGGGAAACACCATATATTTT. Its protein is CASSPWEGPQGGNTIYF.